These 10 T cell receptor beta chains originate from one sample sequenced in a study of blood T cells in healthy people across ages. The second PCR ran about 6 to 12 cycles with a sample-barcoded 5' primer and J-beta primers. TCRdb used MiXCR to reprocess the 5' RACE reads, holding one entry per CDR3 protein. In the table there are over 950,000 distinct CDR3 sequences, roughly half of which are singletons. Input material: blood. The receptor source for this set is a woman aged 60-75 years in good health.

The CDR3 loop reads CSVSEAVNYGYTF. CDR3 coding DNA: TGCAGCGTTAGTGAAGCGGTTAACTATGGCTACACCTTC. The chain employs TRBV29-1 and TRBJ1-2; D call uncertain. Germline loops: CDR1 SQVTM, CDR2 ANQGSEA. The CDR3 totals 13 residues. Deletions cut 5 bases from V and 1 base from J, with 11 bases between. The full variable domain, with the rest looked up from reference TRBV29-1 and TRBJ1-2, is SAVISQKPSRDICQRGTSLTIQCQVDSQVTMMFWYRQQPGQSLTLIATANQGSEATYESGFVIDKFPISRPNLTFSTLTVSNMSPEDSSIYLCSVSEAVNYGYTFGSGTRLTVV.

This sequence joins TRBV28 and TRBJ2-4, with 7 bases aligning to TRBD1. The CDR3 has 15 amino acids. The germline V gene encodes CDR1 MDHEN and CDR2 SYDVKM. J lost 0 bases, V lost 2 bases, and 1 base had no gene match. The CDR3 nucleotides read TGTGCCAGCAGTTTAGACAGGGTAGCCAAAAACATTCAGTACTTC. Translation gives CASSLDRVAKNIQYF.

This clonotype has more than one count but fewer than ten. The CDR3 DNA reads as TGTGCCAGCACGGTGGGAGGGCCCTACGAGCAGTACTTC. Its translation: CASTVGGPYEQYF. The gene calls are TRBV21-1 and TRBJ2-7. TRBV21-1 is labeled a pseudogene. The CDR3 has 13 amino acids.

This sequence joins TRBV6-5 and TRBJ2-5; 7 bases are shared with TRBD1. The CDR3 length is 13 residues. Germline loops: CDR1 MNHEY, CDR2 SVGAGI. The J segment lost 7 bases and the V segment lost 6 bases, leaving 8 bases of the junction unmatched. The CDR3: CASRKTGLGTQYF. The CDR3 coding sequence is TGTGCCAGCAGGAAGACAGGGCTCGGGACCCAGTACTTC.

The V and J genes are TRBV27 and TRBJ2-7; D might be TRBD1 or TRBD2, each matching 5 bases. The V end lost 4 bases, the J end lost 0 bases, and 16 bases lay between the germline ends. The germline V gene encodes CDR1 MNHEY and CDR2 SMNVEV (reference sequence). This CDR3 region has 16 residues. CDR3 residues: CASSSSGTLSSYEQYF. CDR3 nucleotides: TGTGCCAGCAGTTCCTCCGGGACGCTAAGCTCCTACGAGCAGTACTTC.

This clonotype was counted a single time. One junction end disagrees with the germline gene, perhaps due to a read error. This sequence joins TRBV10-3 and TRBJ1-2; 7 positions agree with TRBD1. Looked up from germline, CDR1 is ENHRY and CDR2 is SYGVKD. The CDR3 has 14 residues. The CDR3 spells CAIGGDRKIYGHTF. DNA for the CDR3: TGTGCCATCGGGGGGGACAGAAAGATCTATGGCCACACCTTC.

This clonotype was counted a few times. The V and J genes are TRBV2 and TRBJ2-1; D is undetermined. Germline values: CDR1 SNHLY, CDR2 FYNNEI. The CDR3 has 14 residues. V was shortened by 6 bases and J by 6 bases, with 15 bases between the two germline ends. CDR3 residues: CASRKDGDLNEQFF. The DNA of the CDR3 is TGTGCCAGCAGGAAGGACGGAGACCTCAATGAGCAGTTCTTC.

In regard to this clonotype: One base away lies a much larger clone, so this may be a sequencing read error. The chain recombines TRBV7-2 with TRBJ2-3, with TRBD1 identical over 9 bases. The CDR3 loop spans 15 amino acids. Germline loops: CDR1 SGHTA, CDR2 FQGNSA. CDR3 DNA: TGTGCCAGCAACTTAGGGACAGGGTACACAGGTACGCAGTATTTT. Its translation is CASNLGTGYTGTQYF.

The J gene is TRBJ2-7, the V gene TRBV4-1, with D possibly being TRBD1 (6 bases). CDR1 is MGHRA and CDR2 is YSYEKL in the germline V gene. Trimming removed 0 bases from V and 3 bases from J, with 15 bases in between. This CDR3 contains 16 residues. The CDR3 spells CASSQDPLGGYYEQYF. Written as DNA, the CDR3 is TGCGCCAGCAGCCAAGATCCCCTAGGGGGTTACTACGAGCAGTACTTC.

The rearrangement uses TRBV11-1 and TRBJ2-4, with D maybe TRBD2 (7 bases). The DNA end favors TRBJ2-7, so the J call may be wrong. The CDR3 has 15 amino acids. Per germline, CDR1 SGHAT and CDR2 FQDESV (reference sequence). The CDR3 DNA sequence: TGTGCCAGCAGCCCCCCACAGGGAGGGACGTCCGAGCAGTACTTC. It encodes CASSPPQGGTSEQYF.